This T cell receptor beta chain comes out of a study of radiotherapy plus CTLA-4 blockade in lung cancer (dated by TCRdb to the late 2010s). In the study overall: Objective responses were observed in approximately 17% of enrolled patients, and disease control was achieved in less than 35%.

Study-wide findings and limitations: TCR clones derived from tumors expanded in peripheral blood after treatment with radiotherapy and ipilimumab. The strongest predictors of response were reported to be early dynamic shifts in blood T cell clones along with a rise in serum interferon-beta following radiation.

Comment on this clone: Its antigen target is currently unknown. Within one base of it there is no much larger clone, and no base qualities were kept.

The library was prepared using the immunoSEQ multiplex PCR assay. Drawn from immuneACCESS, this table holds only the in-frame rearrangements with V and J called that TCRdb kept. Clones are partly lost; checked studies trace under half to an unresolved V gene and leave the rest unexplained. This sample gives about 97,000 clones in total; roughly 79% of them show up just once. The ten biggest clones cover around 2.8% of the sample. CDR1 SNHLY and CDR2 FYNNEI were looked up in the germline V gene. V was cut back by 8 bases and J by 1 base, leaving a gap of 5 bases between them. Including the terminal cysteine and phenylalanine, the CDR3 comprises 11 residues. The sequence is cut down to CDR3 DNA, 33 bases in frame from base 1. The study tested focal radiation therapy combined with CTLA-4 blockade (ipilimumab) in patients with chemo-refractory metastatic non-small-cell lung cancer.

This receptor chain uses TRBV2 and TRBJ2-5; the D gene assignment is ambiguous. The sequencing here drew on peripheral blood, taken from a patient treated with radiotherapy plus ipilimumab. The TCR originated in a human donor with non-small cell lung cancer who had a partial response to radiotherapy plus ipilimumab. Some clones in this sample may be carry-over from other donors' samples. The nucleotide sequence reads as follows: TGTGCCAGCTTAGTCCAAGAGACCCAGTACTTC. It encodes CASLVQETQYF. Extended through the reference TRBV2 and TRBJ2-5 proteins, this CDR3 yields the full variable domain: EPEVTQTPSHQVTQMGQEVILRCVPISNHLYFYWYRQILGQKVEFLVSFYNNEISEKSEIFDDQFSVERPDGSNFTLKIRSTKLEDSAMYFCASLVQETQYFGPGTRLLVL.